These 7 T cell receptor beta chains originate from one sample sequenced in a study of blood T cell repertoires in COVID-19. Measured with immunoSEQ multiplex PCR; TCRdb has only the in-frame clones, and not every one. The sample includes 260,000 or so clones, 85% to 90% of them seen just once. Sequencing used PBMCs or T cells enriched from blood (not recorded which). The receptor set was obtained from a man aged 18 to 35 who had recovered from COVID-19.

The CDR3 is CASSPPAGAHGYTF. DNA of the CDR3: TGCGCCAGCAGTCCTCCCGCAGGGGCACATGGCTACACCTTC. The chain couples TRBV23-1 to TRBJ1-2; D possibly corresponds to TRBD1 (6 bases). TRBV23-1 carries the ORF label, with uncertain function. The length of the CDR3 is 14 residues. The V end was cut by 4 bases, the J end by 6 bases, with 15 bases between.

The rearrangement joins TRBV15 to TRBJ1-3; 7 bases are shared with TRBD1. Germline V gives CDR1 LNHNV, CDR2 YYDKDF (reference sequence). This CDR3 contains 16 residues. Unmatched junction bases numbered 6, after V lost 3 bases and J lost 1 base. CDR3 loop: CATSRDRPLSGNTIYF. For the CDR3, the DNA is TGTGCCACCAGCAGGGACAGGCCATTATCTGGAAACACCATATATTTT.

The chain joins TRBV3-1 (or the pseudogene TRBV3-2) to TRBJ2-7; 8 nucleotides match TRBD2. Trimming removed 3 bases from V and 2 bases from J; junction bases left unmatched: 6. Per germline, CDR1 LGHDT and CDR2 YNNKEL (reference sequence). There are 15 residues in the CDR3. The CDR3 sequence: CASSQGGGRPYEQYF. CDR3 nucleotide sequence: TGTGCCAGCAGCCAGGGTGGCGGGAGGCCCTACGAGCAGTACTTC.

The CDR3 nucleotides are TGTGCCAGCAGGAGAACAGCAAACACTGAAGCTTTCTTT. It encodes CASRRTANTEAFF. This sequence joins TRBV2 and TRBJ1-1, with no clear D. The CDR3 runs to 13 residues. In germline, CDR1 is SNHLY, CDR2 FYNNEI. V shed 6 bases and J shed 2 bases, with 10 bases lying between them.

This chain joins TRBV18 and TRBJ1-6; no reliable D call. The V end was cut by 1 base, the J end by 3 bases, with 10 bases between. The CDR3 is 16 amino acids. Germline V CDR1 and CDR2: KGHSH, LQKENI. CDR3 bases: TGTGCCAGCTCACCACTAAGTACCAGCTATAATTCACCCCTCCACTTT. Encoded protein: CASSPLSTSYNSPLHF. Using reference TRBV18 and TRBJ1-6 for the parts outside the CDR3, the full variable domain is NAGVMQNPRHLVRRRGQEARLRCSPMKGHSHVYWYRQLPEEGLKFMVYLQKENIIDESGMPKERFSAEFPKEGPSILRIQQVVRGDSAAYFCASSPLSTSYNSPLHFGNGTRLTVT.

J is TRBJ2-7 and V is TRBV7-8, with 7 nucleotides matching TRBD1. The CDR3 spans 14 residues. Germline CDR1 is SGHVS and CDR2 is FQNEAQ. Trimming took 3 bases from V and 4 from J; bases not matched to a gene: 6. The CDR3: CASSFRDSPYEQYF. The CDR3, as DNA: TGTGCCAGCAGCTTCCGGGACAGCCCATACGAGCAGTACTTC.

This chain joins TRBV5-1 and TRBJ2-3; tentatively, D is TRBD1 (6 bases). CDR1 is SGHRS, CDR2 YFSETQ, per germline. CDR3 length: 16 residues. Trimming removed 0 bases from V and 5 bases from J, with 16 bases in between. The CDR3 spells CASSLASGVSGDTQYF. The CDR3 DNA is TGCGCCAGCAGCTTGGCCTCAGGGGTCTCCGGAGATACGCAGTATTTT.